The T cell receptor beta chain under discussion was sequenced for a study of Tregs in tolerant kidney transplant recipients. Mixed chimerism was transient after nonmyeloablative marrow transplants from related graft donors. Measured with immunoSEQ multiplex PCR; TCRdb has only the in-frame clones, and not every one. The sample shows tens of thousands of clones, 93% of them seen only once. The clonotype comes from a human patient who received a combined kidney and bone marrow transplant. Some of the T cells might come from the graft donor. Source: CD4+ T cells from blood (PBMCs), taken 12 months after the transplant.

The CDR3 nucleotides read TGTGCCAGCAGCCACCGGGAGAACACTGAAGCTTTCTTT. Translated: CASSHRENTEAFF. The V and J genes are TRBV4-2 and TRBJ1-1; no reliable D call. Trimming stripped 3 bases from V and 1 base from J, with 6 bases between. Germline CDR1 LGHNA, CDR2 YNFKEQ. The CDR3 length is 13 residues.